These T cell receptor beta chains were read from a single sample in a study of blood T cell repertoires in COVID-19. TCRdb's table, derived via immunoSEQ multiplex PCR, lists solely in-frame clones and lacks some. This repertoire shows about 200,000 clones, more than 70% found once; its top ten account for about 18%. Source material: peripheral blood. Source of these receptors: a man over 45 with COVID-19, enrolled during active disease. Both conserved end residues are part of each CDR3. Fields, in order: J gene, D gene, V gene, clone size, CDR3 length, CDR3 DNA, CDR3 protein. A D gene is named only where the DNA matches it firmly. Clone size appears in some rows only: once, few, many, or a class for an expanded clone.

TRBJ2-7,TRBD2,TRBV27,NA,14,TGTGCCAGCAGTTGGGGGGGACCCTTGTACGAGCAGTACTTC,CASSWGGPLYEQYF
TRBJ2-7,TRBD2,TRBV14,NA,16,TGTGCCAGCAGCCCGGGAGGGGCCTCAGGGACCTACGAGCAGTACTTC,CASSPGGASGTYEQYF
TRBJ1-5,TRBD1,TRBV19,NA,18,TGTGCCACTTCACCGGGACAGGGGGGGGTGCGGGGCAATCAGCCCCAGCATTTT,CATSPGQGGVRGNQPQHF
TRBJ2-7,TRBD2,TRBV15,NA,15,TGTGCCACCAGCAGAGTAACTAGCGGAGACTACGAGCAGTACTTC,CATSRVTSGDYEQYF
TRBJ2-1,TRBD2,TRBV4-2,once,22,TGTGCCAGCAGCCGAGCCCCCAAGGGGAGGGGACTGCGACTAGCGGGGAACAATGAGCAGTTCTTC,CASSRAPKGRGLRLAGNNEQFF
TRBJ1-5,NA,TRBV7-9,NA,15,TGTGCCAGCAGCTTAGATGGACAGATAAATCAGCCCCAGCATTTT,CASSLDGQINQPQHF
TRBJ2-6,NA,TRBV4-3,NA,16,TGCGCCAGCAGCCAAGATTTCCGCTCTGGGGCCAACGTCCTGACTTTC,CASSQDFRSGANVLTF
TRBJ2-5,TRBD1,TRBV30,NA,14,TGTGCCTGGAGTCGGGACAGAAAACAAGAGACCCAGTACTTC,CAWSRDRKQETQYF
TRBJ2-1,NA,TRBV9,NA,15,TGTGCCAGCAGCGTAGGTGGGGCAACCTACAATGAGCAGTTCTTC,CASSVGGATYNEQFF
TRBJ1-6,TRBD1,TRBV11-2,NA,13,TGTGCCAGCAGAGGGACAGTCGAGTCACCCCTCCACTTT,CASRGTVESPLHF
TRBJ2-7,NA,TRBV10-3,NA,14,TGTGCCATCAGTCGAACTCGGGAGACCTACGAGCAGTACTTC,CAISRTRETYEQYF
TRBJ2-7,TRBD2,TRBV6-1,NA,15,TGTGCCAGCAGTGAATCGGCTAGCGGGAGTTCCGAGCAGTACTTC,CASSESASGSSEQYF
TRBJ2-7,NA,TRBV27,NA,15,TGTGCCAGCAGTTCTCGACTAGAAAGGCGTCGCGAGCAGTACTTC,CASSSRLERRREQYF
TRBJ2-7,TRBD2,TRBV25-1,NA,16,TGTGCCAGCAGTGAGCCTGGACTAGCGGGAGGATACGAGCAGTACTTC,CASSEPGLAGGYEQYF
TRBJ2-2,NA,TRBV10-3,NA,14,TGTGCCATCAGTGAGAGACAGGAGTCCGGGGAGCTGTTTTTT,CAISERQESGELFF
TRBJ2-1,NA,TRBV20-1,NA,15,TGCAGTGCTAGTCCCAGCATCCGGGTATACAATGAGCAGTTCTTC,CSASPSIRVYNEQFF
TRBJ2-1,TRBD1,TRBV19,once,12,TGTGCCAGTAGCCTCGGACAGGGCCCGATGTTCTTC,CASSLGQGPMFF
TRBJ2-1,TRBD1,TRBV2,few,16,TGTGCCAGCAGTTTGGGGACAGGGAGCTCCTACAATGAGCAGTTCTTC,CASSLGTGSSYNEQFF
TRBJ1-2,NA,TRBV27,NA,16,TGTGCCAGCAGTGACCTTTCAGGGAATACGAACTATGGCTACACCTTC,CASSDLSGNTNYGYTF
TRBJ2-1,NA,TRBV6-2/TRBV6-3,NA,16,TGTGCCAGCAGTTACCGGAAGGGAGTGGTTTCGGATGAGCAGTTCTTC,CASSYRKGVVSDEQFF
TRBJ1-4,NA,TRBV12-3/TRBV12-4,once,12,TGTGCCAGCAGTCCTCGTCTGGAAAAACTGTTTTTT,CASSPRLEKLFF
TRBJ1-2,TRBD1,TRBV11-3,NA,19,TGTGCCAGCGCTAACCCCCGGCCCTCAAAACAGGGGGCCTTATATGGCTACACCTTC,CASANPRPSKQGALYGYTF
TRBJ2-1,TRBD1,TRBV12-3/TRBV12-4,NA,13,TGTGCCAGCAGTTCCCCCCGGGACAGGGGCCGGTTCTTC,CASSSPRDRGRFF
TRBJ2-3,TRBD2,TRBV7-2,NA,16,TGTGCCAGCAGCTTAGTGGGCGGGGGGAACACAGATACGCAGTATTTT,CASSLVGGGNTDTQYF
TRBJ2-5,TRBD1,TRBV18,NA,13,TGTGCCAGCTCCCGGACAGGGCGAGAGACCCAGTACTTC,CASSRTGRETQYF
TRBJ2-5,NA,TRBV18,NA,13,TGTGCCAGCTCACCGACACCGCAAGGGACCCAGTACTTC,CASSPTPQGTQYF
TRBJ2-3,TRBD2,TRBV11-3,once,16,TGTGCCAGCAGCCGAGGGACTAGCGGGTTAACAGATACGCAGTATTTT,CASSRGTSGLTDTQYF
TRBJ2-7,TRBD2,TRBV28,once,15,TGTGCCAGCAGTTTAGGCGGGGGGGGCTCCTACGAGCAGTACTTC,CASSLGGGGSYEQYF
TRBJ2-1,TRBD2,TRBV5-1,NA,15,TGCGCCAGCAGCTCAGGACTAGCGGGCAGGGGTGAGCAGTTCTTC,CASSSGLAGRGEQFF
TRBJ1-4,NA,TRBV6-5,NA,14,TGTGCCAGCGGATCACAGGGTTGGGATGAAAAACTGTTTTTT,CASGSQGWDEKLFF
TRBJ1-4,TRBD1,TRBV2,NA,15,TGTGCCAGCAGGGTGGACAGGGGGCGAAGTGAAAAACTGTTTTTT,CASRVDRGRSEKLFF
TRBJ2-1,TRBD2,TRBV5-4,NA,16,TGTGCCAGCAGCTCCTCGACTAGCGGGGGGTACAATGAGCAGTTCTTC,CASSSSTSGGYNEQFF
TRBJ1-1,NA,TRBV6-5,NA,13,TGTGCCAGCAGTCTGGAGGCCGGGACTGAAGCTTTCTTT,CASSLEAGTEAFF
TRBJ2-1,NA,TRBV18,NA,16,TGTGCCAGCTCTATACAGATCTCACAAAACGACAATGAGCAGTTCTTC,CASSIQISQNDNEQFF